The following is a TCR beta chain sequence with its context. This table comes from immunoSEQ multiplex PCR, and its TCRdb copy is limited to in-frame clones, with some not included. The sample has fewer than 300,000 clones; 84% are singletons. The sample comes from a study of blood T cell repertoires in COVID-19. The overall study: COVID-19 samples collected from the United States, Italy and Spain covered acute and convalescent phases. Sources were T cells, B-cell-depleted T cells, or PBMCs; the material itself was cDNA or gDNA.

CDR1 and CDR2 from the germline V gene are MNHEY and SVGAGI. The CDR3 sequence is 13 residues long. Trimming removed 7 bases from V and 5 bases from J, with 14 bases in between. The TCR sequence derives from a human donor in a cohort sampled during active COVID-19. This rearrangement joins TRBV6-5 to TRBJ1-1; D might be TRBD1 (5 bases). The sequenced sample consisted of peripheral blood. The CDR3, as DNA: TGTGCCAGCAAAACGGGGGGTGGTACTGAAGCTTTCTTT. Translating it yields CASKTGGGTEAFF.